This T cell receptor (beta chain) was recorded in a study of shared clonotypes between healthy human individuals. Germline V gene sequence: CDR1 MGHDK, CDR2 SYGVNS. V lost 4 bases and J lost 0, with 7 bases in between. This CDR3 region has 14 residues. The assay was immunoSEQ multiplex PCR, and TCRdb's table has in-frame clones only and misses some. The profile shows a few million clones, approximately 90% of them singletons. The source is a man aged 18-30 years in good health. Some clones in this sample may be carry-over from other donors' samples. J is TRBJ2-1 and V is TRBV25-1; D remains unclear. Sequencing was done on a sample of naive CD4+ T cells from PBMCs. This sample's subset: CD45RA+ positively selected. DNA for the CDR3: TGTGCCAGCAGTGTTATGAGCTCCTACAATGAGCAGTTCTTC. It codes for CASSVMSSYNEQFF.